The 5 T cell receptor beta chains below come from one sample, sequenced in a study of cytomegalovirus exposure and HLA in healthy donors. The primer mix had 60 Vbeta and 13 Jbeta primers. Method: immunoSEQ multiplex PCR; TCRdb's copy keeps in-frame clones and lacks some. This table has 150,000 to 200,000 clones, 80% to 85% appearing once. Sequencing was done on a sample of PBMCs. The receptors stem from a boy aged 5-17 years in good health and CMV-seronegative.

This sequence joins TRBV9 and TRBJ2-1, with D possibly TRBD2 on 7 matching bases. The germline V and J ends were trimmed by 4 bases and 4 bases, with 18 bases remaining between them. The CDR3 sequence is 16 residues long. Germline V gene data show CDR1 as SGDLS and CDR2 as YYNGEE. CDR3 residues: CASSPGEAGVYNEQFF. DNA for the CDR3: TGTGCCAGCAGCCCAGGGGAGGCGGGGGTGTACAATGAGCAGTTCTTC.

The chain recombines TRBV11-2 with TRBJ2-2; TRBD1 aligns across 7 bases. Germline values: CDR1 SGHAT, CDR2 FQNNGV. Trimming cost V 5 bases and J 1 base; bases outside gene matches: 10. CDR3 length: 17 amino acids. Written as DNA, the CDR3 is TGTGCCAGCAGCCCCCGACCATGGACAGGGAACACCGGGGAGCTGTTTTTT. Translated: CASSPRPWTGNTGELFF.

This chain uses TRBV18 with TRBJ1-2; 7 nucleotides match TRBD1. This CDR3 is built from 12 residues. The germline CDR1 and CDR2 sequences are KGHSH and LQKENI. Trimming cost V 4 bases and J 8 bases; bases outside gene matches: 4. The CDR3 is CASSLQGQGYTF. The CDR3, as DNA: TGTGCCAGCTCACTACAGGGACAGGGCTACACCTTC. Full variable domain (missing parts from reference TRBV18 and TRBJ1-2): NAGVMQNPRHLVRRRGQEARLRCSPMKGHSHVYWYRQLPEEGLKFMVYLQKENIIDESGMPKERFSAEFPKEGPSILRIQQVVRGDSAAYFCASSLQGQGYTFGSGTRLTVV.

This clone was counted only a few times. The rearrangement links TRBV10-3 to TRBJ2-7; 7 positions agree with TRBD2. The germline V gene encodes CDR1 ENHRY and CDR2 SYGVKD. J was trimmed by 0 bases and V by 8 bases; bases with no gene match: 4. The CDR3 totals 13 residues. The DNA of the CDR3 is TGTGCCATCCATAGCGGGCCCTCCTACGAGCAGTACTTC. Its translation: CAIHSGPSYEQYF.

This clone has just a few counts. This chain uses TRBV29-1 with TRBJ2-1, with 8 bases matching TRBD1. From germline, CDR1 is SQVTM and CDR2 ANQGSEA. J gave up 9 bases and V 6 bases, and 7 bases lay outside the gene matches. This CDR3 has 12 residues. The CDR3 DNA sequence: TGCAGCGTAAAGACAGGGGAGGTTGAGCAGTTCTTC. Protein sequence: CSVKTGEVEQFF.